This T cell receptor beta chain is drawn from a study of T cells in Graves' hyperthyroidism and ophthalmopathy. This clonotype was observed a handful of times. There were TCR beta CDR3 regions amplified from RNA transcripts. HTBI primers were the set used in a first-round RT-PCR of the TCR CDR3. TCRdb reanalysed the multiplex PCR reads using MiXCR and keeps one entry per CDR3 protein. The data hold 600,000 to 800,000 distinct CDR3 sequences, with roughly 32% observed a single time. This CDR3 is built from 17 residues. Looked up from germline, CDR1 is SEHNR and CDR2 is FQNEAQ (reference sequence). V was clipped by 3 bases and J by 1 base; unmatched bases: 11.

This clonotype originated in a woman aged 40 to 49 with Graves' hyperthyroidism. The chain uses TRBV7-9 and TRBJ2-5, with 7 positions matching TRBD1. Sequencing used blood. CDR3 region: CASSFSPGQTRQETQYF. The CDR3 DNA is TGTGCCAGCAGCTTTTCCCCGGGACAGACTCGCCAAGAGACCCAGTACTTC. Based on the CDR3 plus reference TRBV7-9 and TRBJ2-5, the full variable domain is DTGVSQNPRHKITKRGQNVTFRCDPISEHNRLYWYRQTLGQGPEFLTYFQNEAQLEKSRLLSDRFSAERPKGSFSTLEIQRTEQGDSAMYLCASSFSPGQTRQETQYFGPGTRLLVL.